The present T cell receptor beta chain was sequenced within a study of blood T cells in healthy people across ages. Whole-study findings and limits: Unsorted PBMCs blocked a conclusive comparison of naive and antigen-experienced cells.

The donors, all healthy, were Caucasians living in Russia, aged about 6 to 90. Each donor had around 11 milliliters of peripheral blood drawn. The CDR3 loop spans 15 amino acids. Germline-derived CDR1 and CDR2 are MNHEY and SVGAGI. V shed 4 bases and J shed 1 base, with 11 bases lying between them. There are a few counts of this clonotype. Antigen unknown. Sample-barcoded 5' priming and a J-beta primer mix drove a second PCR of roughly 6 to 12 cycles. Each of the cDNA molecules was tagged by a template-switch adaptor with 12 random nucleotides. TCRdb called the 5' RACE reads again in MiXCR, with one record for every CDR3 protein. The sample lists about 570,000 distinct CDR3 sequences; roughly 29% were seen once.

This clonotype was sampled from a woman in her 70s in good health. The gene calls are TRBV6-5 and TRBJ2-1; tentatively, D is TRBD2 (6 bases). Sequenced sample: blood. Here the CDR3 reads CASSCSGVSYNEQFF. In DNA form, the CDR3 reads TGTGCCAGCAGTTGCTCGGGGGTTTCCTACAATGAGCAGTTCTTC.